This T cell receptor beta chain was documented in a study of cytomegalovirus exposure and HLA in healthy donors. Study-wide results and limits: The study labeled 150 to 200 TCR beta chains cytomegalovirus-associated.

Remarks on this clone: The target antigen is unknown.

A multiplex PCR was run with 60 Vbeta primers and 13 Jbeta primers. Repertoires were generated with immunoSEQ multiplex PCR, while TCRdb's copy carries only in-frame clones and drops some. The repertoire holds about 140,000 clones, with approximately 84% as singletons. This CDR3 is 11 amino acids long. V lost 5 bases and J 8 bases, leaving 4 bases between the germline ends. In germline, CDR1 is WNHNN, CDR2 SYGVQD (reference sequence). This clonotype originated in a woman aged 40 to 49 in good health and CMV-seronegative. Input material: PBMCs. The chain combines TRBV10-1 with TRBJ1-6; no reliable D call. CDR3 amino acids: CASSRYSPLHF. As DNA, the CDR3 is TGCGCCAGCAGTCGTTATTCACCCCTCCACTTT.